This TCR beta chain originates from a study of blood T cell repertoires in COVID-19. There are 16 residues in the CDR3. Per germline, CDR1 WNHNN and CDR2 SYGVQD (reference sequence). V shed 2 bases and J 0 bases; nucleotides not matched to a gene: 1. TCRdb's copy holds only in-frame clones and misses some; the assay was immunoSEQ multiplex PCR. The sample comprises approximately 170,000 clones, more than 85% of which are singletons, and more than 6.5% rests with the top ten. The sample consisted of peripheral blood. This TCR came from a woman over 75 in a cohort sampled during active or convalescent COVID-19. This chain connects TRBV10-1 to TRBJ2-6; 7 nucleotides line up with TRBD2. The CDR3 loop reads CASSEGGGSGANVLTF. As DNA, the CDR3 is TGCGCCAGCAGTGAGGGGGGGGGCTCTGGGGCCAACGTCCTGACTTTC.